These 3 T cell receptor beta chains were all obtained from the same sample, sequenced in a study of metastatic and nonmetastatic thyroid tumors. All patients were untreated before thyroid surgery. TCRdb redid the clone calls on the PCR reads using MiXCR. The table shows roughly 20,000 clones, with about a third occurring only once. The specimen sequenced was tumor tissue. The receptor set was obtained from a female donor with papillary thyroid cancer or a benign thyroid nodule (not recorded which). Some clones in this sample may be carry-over from other donors' samples.

V usage is TRBV10-2 and J usage is TRBJ2-2, with 10 bases matching TRBD2. After removal of 9 bases from V and 9 bases from J, the junction contained 7 bases not matched to a gene. Looked up from germline, CDR1 is WSHSY and CDR2 is SAAADI. CDR3 length equals 13 residues. CDR3 coding DNA: TGCGCCAGTCAGCGGGAGGGGACCCGGGAGCTGTTTTTT. Translating it yields CASQREGTRELFF.

The genes are TRBV6-1 and TRBJ2-1; TRBD1 agrees at 9 bases. Germline loops: CDR1 MNHNS, CDR2 SASEGT. The CDR3 contains 15 residues. V dropped 6 bases and J dropped 1; count of bases not matched to a gene: 4. This CDR3 reads CASRTGTGSYNEQFF. In DNA form, the CDR3 reads TGTGCCAGCAGAACCGGGACAGGGTCCTACAATGAGCAGTTCTTC.

This clone was seen more than once but under ten times. CDR3 nucleotide sequence: TGTGCCAGCAGTTACTCGTTTACAGATCCCAATGAGCAGTTCTTC. Protein product: CASSYSFTDPNEQFF. The gene calls are TRBV6-6 and TRBJ2-1; D not resolved. CDR1 is MNHNY, CDR2 SVGAGI, per germline (reference sequence). The CDR3 covers 15 residues. V lost 0 bases and J 6 bases, leaving 12 bases between the germline ends.